The clone carrying this T cell receptor beta chain was counted once. Antigen specificity is unknown. Deep-level assay runs were performed. Using immunoSEQ multiplex PCR, the repertoire was profiled, and TCRdb retains in-frame clones only, with some absent. Of 2,100,000 or so clones listed, approximately 96% were seen once; the top ten hold roughly 0.13%. The data stem from a study of shared clonotypes between healthy human individuals. Notes on the study in general: The naive CD4 repertoires of a handful of donors were compared, and around 5.1% of clonotypes were shared.

Germline V lookup: CDR1 SGHTA, CDR2 FQGNSA. CDR3 length: 16 residues. The ends were cut back, 4 bases at V and 0 bases at J, with 12 bases in the middle. The authors divided CD4+ cells into CD45RA+ naive and CD45RA-negative memory subsets. The clonotype comes from a man in his late teens or twenties in good health. The genes are TRBV7-2 and TRBJ1-4; maybe TRBD1 (5 bases). The sample taken for sequencing was naive CD4+ T cells sorted from blood. Sample subset: CD45RA+ positively selected. This CDR3 reads CASSSAPRATNEKLFF. The CDR3 region has the DNA TGTGCCAGCAGCTCCGCCCCCAGGGCAACTAATGAAAAACTGTTTTTT.